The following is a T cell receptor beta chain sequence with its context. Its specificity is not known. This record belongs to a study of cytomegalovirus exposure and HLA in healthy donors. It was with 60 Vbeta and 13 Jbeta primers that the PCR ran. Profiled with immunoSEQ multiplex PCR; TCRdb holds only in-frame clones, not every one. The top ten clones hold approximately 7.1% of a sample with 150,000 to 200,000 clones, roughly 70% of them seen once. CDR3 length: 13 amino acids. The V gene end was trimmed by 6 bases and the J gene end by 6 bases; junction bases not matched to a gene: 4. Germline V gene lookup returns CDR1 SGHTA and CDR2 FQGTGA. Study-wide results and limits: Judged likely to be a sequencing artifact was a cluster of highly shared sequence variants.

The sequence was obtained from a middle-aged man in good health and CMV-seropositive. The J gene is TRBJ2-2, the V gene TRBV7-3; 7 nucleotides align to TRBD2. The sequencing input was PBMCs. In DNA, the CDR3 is TGTGCCAGCAGGGGGAGGGAGGCCGGGGAGCTGTTTTTT. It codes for CASRGREAGELFF.